This T cell receptor beta chain is from a study of blood T cells in healthy people across ages. About the research overall: For every two T cells, template switching captured about one barcoded beta molecule. Study outcomes and limitations: Long-lived donors had more naive CD4+ cells and higher diversity than aged donors.

The CDR3 has 14 amino acids. CDR1 and CDR2 from the germline V gene are DFQATT and SNEGSKA (reference sequence). Combining a sample-barcoded 5' primer with a J-beta primer mix, a second PCR ran for roughly 6 to 12 cycles. TCRdb re-analysed the 5' RACE reads in MiXCR, keeping a single row per CDR3 protein. The data show 550,000 to 700,000 distinct CDR3 sequences, roughly 28% seen once. In regard to this clonotype: Its antigen is as yet unknown.

Extraction yielded at least 6 micrograms of total RNA per sample. The chain carries TRBV20-1 and TRBJ2-5, with 11 bases matching TRBD2. With the DNA end fitting TRBJ2-7 better, the J assignment may be wrong. The clonotype was recovered from a woman in her seventies in good health. What was sequenced was blood. CDR3 sequence: CSASSGGVTYEQYF. CDR3 bases: TGCAGTGCTAGTAGCGGGGGGGTGACCTACGAGCAGTACTTC.